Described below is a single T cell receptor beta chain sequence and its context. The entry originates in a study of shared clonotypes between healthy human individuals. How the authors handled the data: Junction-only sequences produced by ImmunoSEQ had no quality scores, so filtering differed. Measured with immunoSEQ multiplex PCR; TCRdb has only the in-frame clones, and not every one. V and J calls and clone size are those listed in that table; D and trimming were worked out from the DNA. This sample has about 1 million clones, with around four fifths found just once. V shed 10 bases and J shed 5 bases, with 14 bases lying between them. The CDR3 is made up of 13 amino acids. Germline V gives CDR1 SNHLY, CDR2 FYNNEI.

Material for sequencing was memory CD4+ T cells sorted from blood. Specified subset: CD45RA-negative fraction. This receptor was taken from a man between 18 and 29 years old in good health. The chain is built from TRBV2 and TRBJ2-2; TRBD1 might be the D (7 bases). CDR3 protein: CANGRQGTGELFF. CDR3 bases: TGTGCCAACGGGAGACAGGGTACCGGGGAGCTGTTTTTT.